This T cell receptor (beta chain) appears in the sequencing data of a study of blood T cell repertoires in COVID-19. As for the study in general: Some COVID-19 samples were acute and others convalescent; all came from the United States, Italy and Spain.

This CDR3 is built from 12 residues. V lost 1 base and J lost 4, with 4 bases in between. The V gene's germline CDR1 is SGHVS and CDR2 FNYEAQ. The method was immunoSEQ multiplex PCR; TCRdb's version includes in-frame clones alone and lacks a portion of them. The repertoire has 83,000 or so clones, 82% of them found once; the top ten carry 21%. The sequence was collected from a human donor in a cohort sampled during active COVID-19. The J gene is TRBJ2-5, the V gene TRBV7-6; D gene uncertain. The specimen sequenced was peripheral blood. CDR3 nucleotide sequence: TGTGCCAGCAGCTTAGGGAGAGAGACCCAGTACTTC. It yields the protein CASSLGRETQYF.